These T cell receptor beta chains were read from a single sample in a study of control samples from healthy donors and cancer patients. Generated by immunoSEQ multiplex PCR, the TCRdb table keeps only in-frame clones and is missing some. The sample contains roughly 63,000 clones, approximately 92% of which appear only once. Specimen: PBMCs. These receptor sequences come from a man between 40 and 49 years old with colorectal cancer. Each CDR3 is given with its conserved first and last residue. The D gene is left open where the match is weak. For some rows the clone size is stated as once, few or many, or as a class when expanded; others skip it.

-	17	TRBV5-6	TRBJ1-2	TRBD1	CASSLGDRGRTGYGYTF	TGTGCCAGCAGCTTGGGAGACAGGGGGCGCACAGGCTATGGCTACACCTTC
-	15	TRBV19	TRBJ1-2	TRBD1	CASTPGQIHFYGYTF	TGTGCCAGTACCCCGGGACAGATCCATTTCTATGGCTACACCTTC
-	17	TRBV3-1/TRBV3-2	TRBJ2-5	TRBD2	CASSPPVTSGGKETQYF	TGTGCCAGCAGCCCCCCTGTAACTAGCGGGGGGAAAGAGACCCAGTACTTC
-	14	TRBV5-1	TRBJ1-5	-	CASSLDGSNQPQHF	TGCGCCAGCAGTCTGGACGGGAGCAATCAGCCCCAGCATTTT
once	18	TRBV5-6	TRBJ2-3	TRBD2	CASTPWVRPSGDTDTQYF	TGTGCCAGCACCCCATGGGTTCGCCCTAGCGGAGACACAGATACGCAGTATTTT
few	13	TRBV24-1	TRBJ2-3	-	CATSDFGTDTQYF	TGTGCCACCAGTGATTTTGGAACAGATACGCAGTATTTT
-	14	TRBV2	TRBJ2-1	-	CASSPTWTNNEQFF	TGTGCCAGCAGTCCCACGTGGACAAACAATGAGCAGTTCTTC
-	15	TRBV24-1	TRBJ2-2	-	CATSDFRSNTGELFF	TGTGCCACCAGTGATTTCAGGAGTAACACCGGGGAGCTGTTTTTT
-	16	TRBV30	TRBJ2-3	TRBD1	CAWGYRGDSGTDTQYF	TGTGCCTGGGGTTACAGGGGCGACTCTGGCACAGATACGCAGTATTTT
-	12	TRBV11-3	TRBJ1-1	-	CASSFNRETAFF	TGTGCCAGCAGCTTCAACAGGGAAACGGCTTTCTTT
-	12	TRBV5-4	TRBJ2-1	-	CASSLDSREQFF	TGTGCCAGCAGCTTGGACAGCCGAGAGCAGTTCTTC
-	13	TRBV5-1	TRBJ1-1	-	CASSFGMNTEAFF	TGCGCCAGCAGCTTCGGAATGAACACTGAAGCTTTCTTT
-	15	TRBV9	TRBJ1-4	-	CASSVGRVTNEKLFF	TGTGCCAGCAGCGTAGGGAGGGTAACTAATGAAAAACTGTTTTTT